The sequence of this T cell receptor (beta chain) was determined in a study of shared clonotypes between healthy human individuals. Study-level information: Three plates were used per donor for CD4 naive, three for CD4 memory, two for CD8 naive and one for CD8 memory.

Trimming shortened V by 5 bases and J by 6 bases, and 17 bases separated the two germline ends. In germline, CDR1 is MDHEN, CDR2 SYDVKM. CDR3 size: 15 residues. Positively selected for CCR7, the CD45RO-negative cells used as naive CD8 cells excluded terminally differentiated effector memory CD45RA+ cells. When replicate PCRs were run on sorted subsets, they used about 200 ng DNA, tens of thousands of T cell genomes. Data came from immunoSEQ multiplex PCR; TCRdb stores just in-frame clones and leaves some out. The sample lists about 650,000 clones, 95% to 96% occurring once. The sequencing sample was made of naive CD8+ T cells sorted from blood. This sequence originates from a woman aged 25 to 39 in good health. The V call is TRBV28, the J call TRBJ2-1; D may be TRBD1 (5 bases). This chain's CDR3 is CASSVDSSRPNEQFF. The CDR3, as DNA: TGTGCCAGCAGTGTCGACAGCTCCCGACCCAATGAGCAGTTCTTC.